This T cell receptor (beta chain) was captured by sequencing in a study of Ad26.COV2.S vaccination and SARS-CoV-2 variants. Sequencing used immunoSEQ multiplex PCR; TCRdb keeps in-frame clones, though not all of them. The data hold roughly 92,000 clones, with roughly 85% observed a single time. The CDR3 is 13 residues long. Trimming removed 4 bases from V and 9 bases from J, with 13 bases in between. Germline CDR1 and CDR2: SGHNT and YYREEE (reference sequence). The receptor was derived from a human donor who had recovered from COVID-19. The chain is built from TRBV5-4 and TRBJ2-2; D possibly corresponds to TRBD1 (6 bases). Sequenced here: peripheral blood, sampled after recovery from COVID-19. The DNA for the CDR3 is TGTGCCAGCAGCAACACAGGGTTCCGGGAGCTGTTTTTT. This sequence encodes CASSNTGFRELFF.